What follows are 15 T cell receptor beta chains derived from one specimen sequenced in a study of OX40 agonist ivuxolimab in advanced cancers. Using immunoSEQ multiplex PCR, the repertoire was profiled, and TCRdb retains in-frame clones only, with some absent. The sample has tens of thousands of clones, nearly 95% seen once. The sample here was CD4+ or CD8+ T cells sorted from blood, taken in a trial of the OX40 agonist ivuxolimab. These receptors all come from an adult with an advanced solid tumor such as melanoma, head and neck, liver or kidney cancer.

The chain employs TRBV7-9 and TRBJ2-1, with 9 bases fitting TRBD2. The CDR3 is made up of 19 amino acids. CDR1 and CDR2 (germline): SEHNR, FQNEAQ (reference sequence). After removal of 4 bases from V and 5 bases from J, the junction contained 18 bases not matched to a gene. The CDR3 reads CASSSRGYLIAGGDNEQFF. For the CDR3, the DNA is TGTGCCAGCAGCTCGAGAGGATACTTAATTGCGGGAGGGGACAATGAGCAGTTCTTC.

The chain is built from TRBV28 and TRBJ2-3, with 7 bases that match TRBD1. V shed 6 bases, J shed 0 bases, and the junction held 6 bases outside the gene matches. The CDR3 is 15 amino acids. Germline assignment: CDR1 MDHEN and CDR2 SYDVKM. CDR3 DNA sequence: TGTGCCAGCAGACTCGGACAGGCCAGCACAGATACGCAGTATTTT. The encoded protein is CASRLGQASTDTQYF.

For the CDR3, the DNA is TGTGCCAGCAGCTTAGATAATCCGGGGGCGGACTATGGCTACACCTTC. Amino acid sequence: CASSLDNPGADYGYTF. This chain uses TRBV7-9 with TRBJ1-2; TRBD1 is a possible D gene (6 bases). Trimming removed 1 base from V and 3 bases from J, with 15 bases in between. CDR1 and CDR2 from the germline V gene are SEHNR and FQNEAQ (reference sequence). The CDR3 runs to 16 residues.

The CDR3 protein is CASSDRFWETQYF. The CDR3 DNA is TGCGCCAGCAGTGACCGGTTCTGGGAGACCCAGTACTTC. The chain couples TRBV10-1 to TRBJ2-5, with D uncertain. The CDR3 has 13 residues. V lost 3 bases and J 5 bases, leaving 10 bases between the germline ends. The germline V gene has CDR1 WNHNN and CDR2 SYGVQD (reference sequence).

J is TRBJ2-1 and V is TRBV9; D unclear. This CDR3 has 14 residues. The germline V gene has CDR1 SGDLS and CDR2 YYNGEE. V was cut by 0 bases and J by 6 bases, with 10 bases left in between. The CDR3 coding sequence is TGTGCCAGCAGCGTAGCTGCGAACCTCAATGAGCAGTTCTTC. Residues: CASSVAANLNEQFF.

The genes are TRBV6-5 and TRBJ1-1; maybe TRBD1 (5 bases). CDR1 is MNHEY and CDR2 is SVGAGI in the germline V gene. Trimming took off 0 bases at V and 1 base at J, with 9 bases between the two ends. CDR3 length equals 15 residues. Here the CDR3 DNA reads TGTGCCAGCAGTTACTCGCAGAGGGGGAACACTGAAGCTTTCTTT. Translation: CASSYSQRGNTEAFF.

This rearrangement joins TRBV6-5 to TRBJ1-1; possible D gene TRBD1, 5 bases. Germline V lookup: CDR1 MNHEY, CDR2 SVGAGI. Trimming shortened V by 2 bases and J by 8 bases, and 12 bases separated the two germline ends. The CDR3 runs 13 residues. CDR3 region: CASSYTRGGEAFF. CDR3 DNA sequence: TGTGCCAGCAGTTACACCCGGGGGGGGGAAGCTTTCTTT.

The genes are TRBV4-1 and TRBJ2-7; D is unclear. Germline lookup yields CDR1 MGHRA and CDR2 YSYEKL. This CDR3 comprises 12 residues. V lost 2 bases and J 1 base, leaving 3 bases between the germline ends. The DNA for the CDR3 is TGCGCCAGCAGCCAATCTTCCTACGAGCAGTACTTC. This encodes CASSQSSYEQYF.

The chain recombines TRBV6-6 with TRBJ2-1; 11 positions agree with TRBD1. Germline CDR1 and CDR2: MNHNY and SVGAGI (reference sequence). V lost 7 bases and J lost 4; bases outside the gene matches: 3. The CDR3 length is 14 residues. CDR3: CASNGQGAYNEQFF. The CDR3 nucleotides are TGTGCCAGCAATGGACAGGGGGCTTACAATGAGCAGTTCTTC.

The CDR3 loop is CAIPGQGLYEQYF. For the CDR3, the DNA is TGTGCCATCCCTGGACAGGGACTCTACGAGCAGTACTTC. J is TRBJ2-7 and V is TRBV10-3; the match to TRBD1 covers 8 bases. There are 13 residues in the CDR3. CDR1 ENHRY and CDR2 SYGVKD come from the germline V gene. Trimming cost V 8 bases and J 3 bases; bases outside gene matches: 6.

The V call is TRBV9, the J call TRBJ2-7, with TRBD1 as a possible D gene (5 bases). Germline V gene lookup returns CDR1 SGDLS and CDR2 YYNGEE. The CDR3 has 14 amino acids. V was shortened by 5 bases and J by 2 bases, with 14 bases between the two germline ends. The CDR3 region has the DNA TGTGCCAGCAGTAGGGGTGGGGAAACCTACGAGCAGTACTTC. It encodes CASSRGGETYEQYF.

V gene TRBV9 combines with J gene TRBJ1-3, with 8 bases matching TRBD1. The J segment lost 4 bases and the V segment lost 3 bases, leaving 9 bases of the junction unmatched. This CDR3 region has 16 residues. Germline CDR1 is SGDLS and CDR2 is YYNGEE. CDR3 loop: CASSAIPGGSGNTIYF. For the CDR3, the DNA is TGTGCCAGCAGCGCTATTCCAGGGGGCTCGGGAAACACCATATATTTT.

This chain connects TRBV6-1 to TRBJ2-5, with 9 nucleotides matching TRBD2. Germline CDR1 reads MNHNS; CDR2 reads SASEGT. The CDR3 sequence is 15 residues long. V dropped 6 bases and J dropped 4; count of bases not matched to a gene: 9. CDR3 bases: TGTGCCAGCAGGAGGGGGGCGGGAGGGGCAGAGACCCAGTACTTC. It encodes CASRRGAGGAETQYF.

The chain is built from TRBV6-5 and TRBJ2-1; 8 nucleotides line up with TRBD2. This CDR3 is built from 15 residues. Germline lookup yields CDR1 MNHEY and CDR2 SVGAGI. V trimming: 2 bases; J trimming: 4 bases; junction bases outside the gene matches: 4. This CDR3 reads CASSYGPSGYNEQFF. In DNA form, the CDR3 reads TGTGCCAGCAGTTACGGGCCTAGCGGGTACAATGAGCAGTTCTTC.

The J gene is TRBJ2-4, the V gene TRBV2; TRBD1 aligns across 7 bases. Germline assignment: CDR1 SNHLY and CDR2 FYNNEI. There are 18 residues in the CDR3. The V segment lost 4 bases and the J segment 0 bases; nucleotides outside the gene matches: 12. The CDR3 loop reads CASSGQGYSRLAKNIQYF. The CDR3 nucleotides read TGTGCCAGCAGTGGACAGGGTTATTCCAGACTAGCCAAAAACATTCAGTACTTC.